This T cell receptor beta chain was recorded in a study of monozygotic twins with inflammatory bowel disease. In the case of this clonotype: Its antigen is unidentified.

This CDR3 is 14 amino acids long. Germline V lookup: CDR1 GTSNPN, CDR2 SVGIG (reference sequence). Broader study findings: Versus healthy twins, IBD patients showed fewer clonotypes shared with others, especially with disease activity.

For every donor, one blood sample of about 2.5 ml was drawn. TCRdb re-called the 5' RACE reads; one entry per CDR3 protein, DNA not given. The sample holds hundreds of thousands of distinct CDR3 sequences. This clonotype was obtained from a human donor with ulcerative colitis or Crohn's disease, or a healthy co-twin of an affected twin (not recorded which). The chain is built from TRBV30 and TRBJ2-1. The sample taken for sequencing was blood. The CDR3 sequence: CAWRAVDSYNEQFF.